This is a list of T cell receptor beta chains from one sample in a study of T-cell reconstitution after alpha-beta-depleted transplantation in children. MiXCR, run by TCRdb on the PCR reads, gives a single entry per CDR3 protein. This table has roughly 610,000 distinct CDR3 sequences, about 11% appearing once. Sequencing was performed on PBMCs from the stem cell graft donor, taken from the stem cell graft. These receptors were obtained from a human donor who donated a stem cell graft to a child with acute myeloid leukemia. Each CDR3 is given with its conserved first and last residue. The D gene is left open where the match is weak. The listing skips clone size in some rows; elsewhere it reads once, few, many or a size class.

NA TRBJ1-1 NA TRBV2 CASIGMGDTEAFF TGTGCCAGCATAGGGATGGGGGACACTGAAGCTTTCTTT
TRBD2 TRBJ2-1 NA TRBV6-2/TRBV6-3 CASSYSTSGGINEQFF TGTGCCAGCAGTTACTCGACTAGCGGGGGGATTAATGAGCAGTTCTTC
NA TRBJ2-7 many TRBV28 CASSRPGGSYEQYF TGTGCCAGCAGTCGCCCGGGCGGTTCCTACGAGCAGTACTTC
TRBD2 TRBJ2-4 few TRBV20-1 CSASRIRGTSDIQYF TGCAGTGCTAGTCGCATTCGGGGGACTAGCGACATTCAGTACTTC
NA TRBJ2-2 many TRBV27 CASGRIGELFF TGTGCCAGCGGGAGGATCGGGGAGCTGTTTTTT
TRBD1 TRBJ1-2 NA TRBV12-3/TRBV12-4 CASSLGAGGEGYTF TGTGCCAGCAGTTTAGGAGCAGGGGGCGAGGGCTACACCTTC
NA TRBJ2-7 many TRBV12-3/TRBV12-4 CASTPGAIYEQYF TGTGCCAGCACCCCGGGGGCCATCTACGAGCAGTACTTC
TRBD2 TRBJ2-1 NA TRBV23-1 CASGTSGGYNEQFF TGCGCCAGCGGAACTAGCGGGGGATACAATGAGCAGTTCTTC
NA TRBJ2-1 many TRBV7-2 CASSVIGQGAYNEQFF TGTGCCAGCAGCGTTATTGGACAAGGGGCCTATAATGAGCAGTTCTTC
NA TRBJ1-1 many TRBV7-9 CASSLDGRPLSTEAFF TGTGCCAGCAGCCTAGATGGGCGGCCTTTGAGCACTGAAGCTTTCTTT
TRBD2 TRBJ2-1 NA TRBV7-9 CASSVGSGRDEQFF TGTGCCAGCAGCGTCGGGAGCGGGAGGGATGAGCAGTTCTTC
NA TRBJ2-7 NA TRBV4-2 CASSLRGSPREQYF TGTGCCAGCAGCCTAAGAGGGTCCCCCCGCGAGCAGTACTTC